The 23 T cell receptor beta chains below come from one sample, sequenced in a study of blood T cells in healthy people across ages. A second PCR of roughly 6 to 12 cycles used a sample-barcoded 5' primer and a J-beta primer mix. TCRdb passed the 5' RACE reads through MiXCR, listing each CDR3 protein once. This sample has 750,000 to 950,000 distinct CDR3 sequences, with about 55% found just once. Sequenced input: blood. These receptors were taken from an elderly man in good health.

There are a few counts of this clonotype. The rearrangement uses TRBV4-2 and TRBJ2-7; D tentatively reads TRBD1 or TRBD2 (5 bases each). Germline V CDR1 and CDR2: LGHNA, YNFKEQ. The CDR3 length is 15 residues. Trimming left V 4 bases short and J 2 bases short, with 15 bases between. The CDR3 nucleotides are TGTGCCAGCAGCCCCTCAGGGAGTACCCCCTACGAGCAGTACTTC. Translated: CASSPSGSTPYEQYF.

V is TRBV28 and J is TRBJ2-4; no definite D call. The J call may be in error: the DNA end matches TRBJ2-5 better. CDR3 size: 15 residues. Germline CDR1 MDHEN, CDR2 SYDVKM. The CDR3 loop is CASQTRLLGQETQYF. CDR3 nucleotide sequence: TGTGCCAGCCAGACCCGGCTCCTCGGGCAAGAGACCCAGTACTTC.

Points on this clonotype: A much larger clone lies a single base off, so this may be a read error. The V and J genes are TRBV5-1 and TRBJ2-4; a weak D match, TRBD1 (6 bases). The end of the DNA fits TRBJ2-7 better, so the J call may be wrong. Germline V gene sequence: CDR1 SGHRS, CDR2 YFSETQ. The CDR3 runs to 14 residues. In nucleotides, the CDR3 is TGCGCCAGCAGCGACCGGGACATCTCCTACGAGCAGTACTTC. Encoded protein: CASSDRDISYEQYF.

This clonotype occurred a few times. The rearrangement uses TRBV20-1 and TRBJ2-7; tentatively, D is TRBD2 (6 bases). Germline V gene lookup returns CDR1 DFQATT and CDR2 SNEGSKA (reference sequence). This CDR3 comprises 14 residues. V lost 6 bases and J lost 2, with 17 bases in between. Here the CDR3 reads CSAVLGGSPYEQYF. CDR3 sequence (DNA): TGCAGTGCGGTCCTCGGGGGTTCCCCCTACGAGCAGTACTTC.

This clonotype has just a few counts. The V call is TRBV29-1, the J call TRBJ2-1; 8 bases align to TRBD1. This CDR3 is built from 15 residues. Germline values: CDR1 SQVTM, CDR2 ANQGSEA. J was trimmed by 14 bases and V by 2 bases; bases with no gene match: 17. In nucleotides, the CDR3 is TGCAGCGTTGAACACGGGACAGGCTATGGGCCGGCGGAGTTCTTC. Amino acids: CSVEHGTGYGPAEFF.

V and J are TRBV2 and TRBJ1-4; no firm D call. The V and J ends lost 0 bases and 14 bases respectively, with 16 bases between them. The CDR3 has 14 amino acids. Germline V gene lookup returns CDR1 SNHLY and CDR2 FYNNEI. The CDR3 nucleotides read TGTGCCAGCAGTGAAGCGCTTCTGGGAGGAGGTCTGTTTTTT. Its translation is CASSEALLGGGLFF.

The chain has TRBV28 and TRBJ2-7; D ambiguous. The end of the DNA aligns better with TRBJ2-5, so the J call may be wrong. The CDR3 has 14 amino acids. Germline assignment: CDR1 MDHEN and CDR2 SYDVKM. The CDR3 here is CASRSGRNVETQYF. The CDR3 nucleotides are TGTGCCAGCAGGTCAGGACGAAATGTAGAGACCCAGTACTTC.

The chain recombines TRBV7-2 with TRBJ2-4, with a weak D call TRBD2 (6 bases). The J call could be wrong; TRBJ2-7 is a better fit for the DNA end. This CDR3 has 14 residues. Germline assignment: CDR1 SGHTA and CDR2 FQGNSA. The CDR3 region has the DNA TGTGCCAGCAGCAGGACGGGGGTGGGCTACGAGCAGTACTTC. It codes for CASSRTGVGYEQYF.

As for this clonotype: Mismatch with germline at one junction end may stem from a read error. The chain uses TRBV29-1 and TRBJ2-3, with D uncertain. CDR3 length: 13 amino acids. The germline V gene encodes CDR1 SQVTM and CDR2 ANQGSEA. The CDR3 region has the DNA TGCGGCGTTGATCCGGGCTACACAGATACGCAGTATTTT. The encoded protein is CGVDPGYTDTQYF.

In its sample, this clonotype was seen a few times. The gene calls are TRBV20-1 and TRBJ2-1; 9 bases match TRBD2. The J call is uncertain, as TRBJ2-7 better fits the DNA end. The CDR3 consists of 16 residues. Germline V lookup: CDR1 DFQATT, CDR2 SNEGSKA (reference sequence). Here the CDR3 DNA reads TGCAGTGCTCTCCGAGCGGGGGGCGGAACCTACAATGAGCAGTACTTC. Translating gives CSALRAGGGTYNEQYF.

The gene calls are TRBV12-1 and TRBJ2-1; the table names TRBD2, a call not compared with the DNA. TRBV12-1 is a known pseudogene. This CDR3 is 15 amino acids long. Here the CDR3 DNA reads TGTGCCAGCAGCTGTTTGGGGACTAGGGACAATGAGCAGTTCTTC. It yields the protein CASSCLGTRDNEQFF.

Only a few counts were recorded for this clonotype. The chain is built from TRBV18 and TRBJ2-1; TRBD1 agrees at 7 bases. This CDR3 has 12 residues. CDR1 and CDR2 from the germline V gene are KGHSH and LQKENI. V shed 2 bases, J shed 15 bases, and the junction held 7 bases outside the gene matches. DNA for the CDR3: TGTGCCAGCTCACCAAATCCGGGACAGCTGTTCTTC. Protein: CASSPNPGQLFF.

This clonotype was picked up a small number of times. V usage is TRBV3-1 and J usage is TRBJ2-7; 8 bases agree with TRBD1. Per the germline V gene, CDR1 is LGHDT and CDR2 is YNNKEL (reference sequence). The CDR3 extends over 15 amino acids. V trimming: 1 base; J trimming: 0 bases; junction bases outside the gene matches: 2. CDR3 DNA sequence: TGTGCCAGCAGCCAAGGAGGGACAGGCTCCTACGAGCAGTACTTC. Amino acids: CASSQGGTGSYEQYF.

This rearrangement joins TRBV5-1 to TRBJ1-1; TRBD1 matches 7 bases. The V gene end was trimmed by 2 bases and the J gene end by 1 base; junction bases not matched to a gene: 2. The V gene's germline CDR1 is SGHRS and CDR2 YFSETQ. CDR3 length: 14 residues. The DNA for the CDR3 is TGCGCCAGCAGCTTACAGGGGAAGAACACTGAAGCTTTCTTT. This encodes CASSLQGKNTEAFF.

The chain combines TRBV2 with TRBJ2-5, with a weak D call TRBD2 (6 bases). Germline lookup yields CDR1 SNHLY and CDR2 FYNNEI. The CDR3 totals 11 residues. V was cut by 8 bases and J by 11 bases, with 15 bases left in between. The CDR3 sequence is CASGRNNEQYF. As DNA, the CDR3 is TGTGCCAGCGGGAGGAACAATGAGCAGTACTTC.

V is TRBV28 and J is TRBJ1-5, with a weak D call TRBD1 (6 bases). The CDR3 runs to 15 residues. V lost 4 bases and J 2 bases, leaving 12 bases between the germline ends. CDR1 is MDHEN and CDR2 is SYDVKM in the germline V gene. Written as DNA, the CDR3 is TGTGCCAGCAGTTCCCCAAACAGGGGCAATCAGCCCCAGCATTTT. It codes for CASSSPNRGNQPQHF.

CDR3 sequence reads: CSVVADPVSGYTF. The CDR3 DNA reads as TGCAGCGTTGTAGCGGACCCCGTCTCCGGCTACACCTTC. This sequence joins TRBV29-1 and TRBJ1-2, with unresolved D. Per germline, CDR1 SQVTM and CDR2 ANQGSEA. Trimming took 4 bases from V and 8 from J, leaving 17 bases between them. This CDR3 is 13 amino acids long.

This clonotype came up a few times. The chain combines TRBV27 with TRBJ2-1; TRBD2 aligns across 11 bases. The V segment lost 4 bases and the J segment 2 bases; nucleotides outside the gene matches: 1. The CDR3 is 15 residues long. Per germline, CDR1 MNHEY and CDR2 SMNVEV (reference sequence). The CDR3 loop reads CASSSSGRPYNEQFF. The CDR3, as DNA: TGTGCCAGCAGTTCTAGCGGGAGGCCCTACAATGAGCAGTTCTTC.

The chain uses TRBV11-2 and TRBJ2-7, with a possible D match to TRBD2 (7 bases). Matching the DNA end better, TRBJ2-5 makes the J call doubtful. Germline assignment: CDR1 SGHAT and CDR2 FQNNGV. The CDR3 runs 16 residues. This CDR3 reads CASSLGGGGRGETQYF. The CDR3 DNA reads TGTGCCAGCAGCTTAGGGGGGGGAGGGAGGGGGGAGACCCAGTACTTC.

The V call is TRBV5-1, the J call TRBJ2-5, with TRBD2 matching 11 bases. The CDR3 covers 15 residues. Looked up from germline, CDR1 is SGHRS and CDR2 is YFSETQ. The V segment lost 3 bases and the J segment 4 bases; nucleotides outside the gene matches: 5. The CDR3 sequence: CASSSRLAGGETQYF. The CDR3 nucleotides are TGCGCCAGCAGCTCCAGGCTAGCGGGAGGAGAGACCCAGTACTTC.

This sequence joins TRBV6-4 and TRBJ2-3, with D maybe TRBD2 (6 bases). The germline V gene encodes CDR1 MRHNA and CDR2 SNTAGT. This CDR3 is 14 amino acids long. Deletions cut 3 bases from V and 6 bases from J, with 13 bases between. CDR3: CASSESGREDTQYF. Here the CDR3 DNA reads TGTGCCAGCAGTGAATCAGGTCGGGAGGATACGCAGTATTTT.

This chain connects TRBV20-1 to TRBJ2-1; 15 bases fit TRBD2. The germline gives CDR1 DFQATT, CDR2 SNEGSKA (reference sequence). The CDR3 is 17 residues long. The junction had 6 bases not matched to a gene; V was cut back by 6 bases and J by 0 bases. CDR3 nucleotides: TGCAGTGCCAGCGGACTAGCGGGAGGGGGCTCCTACAATGAGCAGTTCTTC. Its protein is CSASGLAGGGSYNEQFF.

In its sample, this clonotype was seen a few times. The V and J genes are TRBV3-1 and TRBJ2-6; the match to TRBD1 covers 9 bases. The CDR3 covers 17 residues. The V gene's germline CDR1 is LGHDT and CDR2 YNNKEL (reference sequence). V gave up 2 bases and J gave up 0 bases; unmatched junction bases: 2. The CDR3 nucleotides are TGTGCCAGCAGCCAATACAGGGGGCCCTCTGGGGCCAACGTCCTGACTTTC. Residues: CASSQYRGPSGANVLTF. The full variable domain, in which reference TRBV3-1 and TRBJ2-6 provide the parts outside the CDR3, is DTAVSQTPKYLVTQMGNDKSIKCEQNLGHDTMYWYKQDSKKFLKIMFSYNNKELIINETVPNRFSPKSPDKAHLNLHINSLELGDSAVYFCASSQYRGPSGANVLTFGAGSRLTVL.